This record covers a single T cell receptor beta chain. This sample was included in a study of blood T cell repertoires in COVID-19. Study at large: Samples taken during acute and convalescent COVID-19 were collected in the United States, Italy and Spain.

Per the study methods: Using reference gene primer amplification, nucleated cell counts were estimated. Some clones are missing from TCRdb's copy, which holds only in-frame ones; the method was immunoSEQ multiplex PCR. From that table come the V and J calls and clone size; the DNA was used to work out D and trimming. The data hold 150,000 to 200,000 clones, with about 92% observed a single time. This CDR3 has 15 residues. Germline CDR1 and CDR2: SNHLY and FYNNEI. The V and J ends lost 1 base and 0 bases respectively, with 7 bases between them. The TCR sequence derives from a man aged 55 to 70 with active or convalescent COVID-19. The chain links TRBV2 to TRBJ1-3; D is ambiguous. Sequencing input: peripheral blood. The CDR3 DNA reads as TGTGCCAGCAGTGAAGGTCGGAGCTCTGGAAACACCATATATTTT. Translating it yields CASSEGRSSGNTIYF.